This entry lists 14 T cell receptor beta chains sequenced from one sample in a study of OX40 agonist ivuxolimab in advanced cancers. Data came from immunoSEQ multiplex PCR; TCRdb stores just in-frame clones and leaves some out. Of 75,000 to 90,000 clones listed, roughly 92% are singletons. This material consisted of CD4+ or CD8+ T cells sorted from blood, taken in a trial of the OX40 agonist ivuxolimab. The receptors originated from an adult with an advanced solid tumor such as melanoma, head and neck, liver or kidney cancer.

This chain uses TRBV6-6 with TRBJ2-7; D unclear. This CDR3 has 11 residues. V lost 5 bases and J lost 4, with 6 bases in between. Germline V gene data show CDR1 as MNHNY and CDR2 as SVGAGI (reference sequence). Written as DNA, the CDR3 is TGTGCCAGCAGTGAGGAATACGAGCAGTACTTC. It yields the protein CASSEEYEQYF.

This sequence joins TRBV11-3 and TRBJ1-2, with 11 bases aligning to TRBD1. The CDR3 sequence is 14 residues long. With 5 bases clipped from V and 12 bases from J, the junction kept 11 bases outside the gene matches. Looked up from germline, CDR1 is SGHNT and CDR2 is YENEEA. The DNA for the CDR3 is TGTGCCAGCAGCGGGGGACAGGGGGTTTACGGCCACACCTTC. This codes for CASSGGQGVYGHTF.

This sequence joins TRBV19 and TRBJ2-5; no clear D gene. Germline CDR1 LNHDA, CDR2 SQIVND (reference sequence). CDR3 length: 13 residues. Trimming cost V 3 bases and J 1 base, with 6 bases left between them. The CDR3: CASSITSQETQYF. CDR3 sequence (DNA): TGTGCCAGTAGTATTACCAGCCAAGAGACCCAGTACTTC.

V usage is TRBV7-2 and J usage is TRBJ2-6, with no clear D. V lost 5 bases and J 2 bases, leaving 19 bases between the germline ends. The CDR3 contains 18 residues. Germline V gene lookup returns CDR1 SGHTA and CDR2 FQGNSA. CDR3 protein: CASSQSFQRAAGANVLTF. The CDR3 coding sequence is TGTGCCAGCAGCCAAAGTTTCCAACGGGCGGCTGGGGCCAACGTCCTGACTTTC.

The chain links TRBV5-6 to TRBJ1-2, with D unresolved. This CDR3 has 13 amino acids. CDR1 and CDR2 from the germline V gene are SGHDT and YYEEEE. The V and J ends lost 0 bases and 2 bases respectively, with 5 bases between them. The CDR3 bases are TGTGCCAGCAGCTTGGCCGGGAACTATGGCTACACCTTC. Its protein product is CASSLAGNYGYTF.

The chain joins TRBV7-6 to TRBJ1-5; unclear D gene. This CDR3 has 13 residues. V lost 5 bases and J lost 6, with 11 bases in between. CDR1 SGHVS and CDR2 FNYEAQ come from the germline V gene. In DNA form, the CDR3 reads TGTGCCAGCAGCCCCCAGTCGGGTCAGCCCCAGCATTTT. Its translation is CASSPQSGQPQHF.

The CDR3 spells CASSLAATSGTSTDTQYF. DNA for the CDR3: TGCGCCAGCAGCTTGGCCGCGACTAGCGGGACTAGCACAGATACGCAGTATTTT. This chain uses TRBV5-1 with TRBJ2-3; 11 bases are shared with TRBD2. V was pared by 0 bases and J by 0 bases, with 6 bases of the junction left unmatched. Germline V CDR1 and CDR2: SGHRS, YFSETQ. The CDR3 contains 18 residues.

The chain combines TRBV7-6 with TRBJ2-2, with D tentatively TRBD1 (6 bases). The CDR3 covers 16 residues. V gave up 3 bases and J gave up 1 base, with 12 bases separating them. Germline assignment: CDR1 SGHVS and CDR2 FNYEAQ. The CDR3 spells CASSLRGQVNTGELFF. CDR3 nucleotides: TGTGCCAGCAGCTTGAGGGGACAAGTGAACACCGGGGAGCTGTTTTTT.

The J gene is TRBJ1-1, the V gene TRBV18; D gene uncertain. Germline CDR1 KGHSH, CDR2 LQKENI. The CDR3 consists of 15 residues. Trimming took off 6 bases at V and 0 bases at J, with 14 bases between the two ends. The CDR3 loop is CASSLKGLMNTEAFF. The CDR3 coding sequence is TGTGCCAGCTCCCTGAAGGGTCTCATGAACACTGAAGCTTTCTTT.

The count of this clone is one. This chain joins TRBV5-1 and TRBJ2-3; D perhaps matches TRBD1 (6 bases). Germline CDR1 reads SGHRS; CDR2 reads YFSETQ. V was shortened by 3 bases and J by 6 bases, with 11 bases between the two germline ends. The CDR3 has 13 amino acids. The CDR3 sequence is CASSWQGLDTQYF. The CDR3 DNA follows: TGCGCCAGCAGCTGGCAGGGGCTGGATACGCAGTATTTT.

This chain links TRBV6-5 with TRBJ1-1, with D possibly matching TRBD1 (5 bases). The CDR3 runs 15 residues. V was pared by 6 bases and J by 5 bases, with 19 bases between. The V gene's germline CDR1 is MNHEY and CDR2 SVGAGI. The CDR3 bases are TGTGCCAGCAGATCCCATAATCAGGGAAGTACTGAAGCTTTCTTT. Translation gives CASRSHNQGSTEAFF.

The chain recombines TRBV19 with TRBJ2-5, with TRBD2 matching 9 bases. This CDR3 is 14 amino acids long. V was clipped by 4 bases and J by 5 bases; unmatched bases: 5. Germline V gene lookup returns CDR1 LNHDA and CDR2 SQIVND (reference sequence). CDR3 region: CASSSGRAGETQYF. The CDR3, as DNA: TGTGCCAGTAGTAGCGGGAGGGCGGGGGAGACCCAGTACTTC.

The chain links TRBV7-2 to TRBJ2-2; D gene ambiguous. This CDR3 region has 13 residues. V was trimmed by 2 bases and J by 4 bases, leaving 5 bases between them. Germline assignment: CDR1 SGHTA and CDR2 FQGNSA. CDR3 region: CASSLFGTGELFF. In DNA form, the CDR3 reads TGTGCCAGCAGCTTATTCGGCACCGGGGAGCTGTTTTTT.

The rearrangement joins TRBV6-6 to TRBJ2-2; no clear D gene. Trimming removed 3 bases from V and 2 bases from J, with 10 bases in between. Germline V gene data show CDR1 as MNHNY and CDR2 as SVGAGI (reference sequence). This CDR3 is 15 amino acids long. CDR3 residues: CASSYQEPNTGELFF. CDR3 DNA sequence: TGTGCCAGCAGTTATCAGGAACCTAACACCGGGGAGCTGTTTTTT.